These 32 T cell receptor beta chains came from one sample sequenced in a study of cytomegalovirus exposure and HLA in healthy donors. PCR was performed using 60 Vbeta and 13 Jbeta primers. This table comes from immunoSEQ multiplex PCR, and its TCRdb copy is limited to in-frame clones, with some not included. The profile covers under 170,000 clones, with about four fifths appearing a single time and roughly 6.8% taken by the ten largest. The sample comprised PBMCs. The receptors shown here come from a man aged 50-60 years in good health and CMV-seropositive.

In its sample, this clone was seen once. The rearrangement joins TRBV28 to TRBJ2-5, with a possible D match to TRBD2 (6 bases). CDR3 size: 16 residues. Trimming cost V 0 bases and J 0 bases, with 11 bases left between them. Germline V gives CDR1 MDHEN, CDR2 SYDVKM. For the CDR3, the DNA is TGTGCCAGCAGTTTATGGTCGGGAGTCGACCAAGAGACCCAGTACTTC. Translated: CASSLWSGVDQETQYF.

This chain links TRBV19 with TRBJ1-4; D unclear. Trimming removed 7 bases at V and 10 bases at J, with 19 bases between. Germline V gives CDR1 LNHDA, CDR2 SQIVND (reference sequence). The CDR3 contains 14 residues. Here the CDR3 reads CASTPMRADGKLFF. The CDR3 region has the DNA TGTGCCAGTACTCCCATGAGGGCCGATGGAAAACTGTTTTTT.

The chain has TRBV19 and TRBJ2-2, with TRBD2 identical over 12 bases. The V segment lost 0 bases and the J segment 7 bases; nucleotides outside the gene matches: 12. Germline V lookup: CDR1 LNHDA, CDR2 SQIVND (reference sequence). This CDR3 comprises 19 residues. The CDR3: CASSIDLELAGGPVGELFF. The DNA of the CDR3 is TGTGCCAGTAGTATAGATCTCGAGCTAGCGGGAGGGCCGGTCGGGGAGCTGTTTTTT.

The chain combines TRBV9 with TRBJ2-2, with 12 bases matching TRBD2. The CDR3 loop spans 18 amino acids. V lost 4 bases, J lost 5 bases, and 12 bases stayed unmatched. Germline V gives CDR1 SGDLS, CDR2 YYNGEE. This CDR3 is CASSPRVGLAGGTGELFF. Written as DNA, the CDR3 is TGTGCCAGCAGCCCGAGAGTGGGGCTAGCGGGAGGGACCGGGGAGCTGTTTTTT.

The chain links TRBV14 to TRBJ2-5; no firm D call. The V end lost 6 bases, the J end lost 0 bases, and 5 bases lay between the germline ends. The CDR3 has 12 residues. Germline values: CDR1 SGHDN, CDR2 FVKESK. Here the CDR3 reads CASSSYQETQYF. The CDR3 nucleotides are TGTGCCAGCAGTTCGTACCAAGAGACCCAGTACTTC. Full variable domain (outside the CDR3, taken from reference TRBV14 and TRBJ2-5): EAGVTQFPSHSVIEKGQTVTLRCDPISGHDNLYWYRRVMGKEIKFLLHFVKESKQDESGMPNNRFLAERTGGTYSTLKVQPAELEDSGVYFCASSSYQETQYFGPGTRLLVL.

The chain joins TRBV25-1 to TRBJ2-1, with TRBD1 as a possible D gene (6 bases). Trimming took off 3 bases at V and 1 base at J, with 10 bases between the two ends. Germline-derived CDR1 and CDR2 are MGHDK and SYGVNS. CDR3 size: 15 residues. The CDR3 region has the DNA TGTGCCAGCAGTGAGGACAGAGAATCCTACAATGAGCAGTTCTTC. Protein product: CASSEDRESYNEQFF.

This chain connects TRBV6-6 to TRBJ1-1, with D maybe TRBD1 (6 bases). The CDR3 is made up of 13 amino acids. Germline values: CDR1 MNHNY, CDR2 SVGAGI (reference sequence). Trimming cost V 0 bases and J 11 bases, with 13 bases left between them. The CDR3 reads CASSYSTAGVAFF. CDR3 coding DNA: TGTGCCAGCAGTTACTCGACCGCAGGGGTGGCTTTCTTT.

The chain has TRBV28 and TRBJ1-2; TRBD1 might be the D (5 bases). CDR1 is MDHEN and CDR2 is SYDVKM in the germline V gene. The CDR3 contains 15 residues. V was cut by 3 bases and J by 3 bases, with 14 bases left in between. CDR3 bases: TGTGCCAGCAGTTTGTGGCAGGGAAGGGACTATGGCTACACCTTC. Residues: CASSLWQGRDYGYTF.

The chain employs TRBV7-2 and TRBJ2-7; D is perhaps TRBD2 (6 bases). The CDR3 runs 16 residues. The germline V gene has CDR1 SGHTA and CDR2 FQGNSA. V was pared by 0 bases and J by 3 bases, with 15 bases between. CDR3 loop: CASSLARDGRDYEQYF. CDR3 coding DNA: TGTGCCAGCAGCTTAGCGCGGGACGGGAGAGACTACGAGCAGTACTTC.

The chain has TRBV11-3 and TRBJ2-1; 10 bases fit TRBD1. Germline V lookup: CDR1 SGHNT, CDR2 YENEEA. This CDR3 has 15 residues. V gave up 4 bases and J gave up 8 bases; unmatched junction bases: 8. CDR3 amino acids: CASSSRDRGGDEQFF. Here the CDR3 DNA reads TGTGCCAGCAGCTCCCGGGACAGGGGAGGAGATGAGCAGTTCTTC.

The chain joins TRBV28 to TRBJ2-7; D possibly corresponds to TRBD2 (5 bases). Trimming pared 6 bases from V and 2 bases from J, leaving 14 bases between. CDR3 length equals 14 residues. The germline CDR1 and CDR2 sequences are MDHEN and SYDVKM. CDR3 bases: TGTGCCAGCAGCTCTCCTTCCGGGACCTACGAGCAGTACTTC. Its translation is CASSSPSGTYEQYF.

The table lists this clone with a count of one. As DNA, the CDR3 is TGTGCCAGTAGTATAGTTCGGCAGGGAAACAATGAGCAGTTCTTC. As protein: CASSIVRQGNNEQFF. This chain links TRBV19 with TRBJ2-1; D possibly corresponds to TRBD1 (5 bases). The CDR3 is 15 residues long. Per germline, CDR1 LNHDA and CDR2 SQIVND (reference sequence). Deletions cut 1 base from V and 5 bases from J, with 12 bases between.

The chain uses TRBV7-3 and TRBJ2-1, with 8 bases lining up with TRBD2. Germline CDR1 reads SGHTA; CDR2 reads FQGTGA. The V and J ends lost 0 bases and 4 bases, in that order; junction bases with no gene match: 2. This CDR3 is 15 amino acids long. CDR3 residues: CASSLTREAYNEQFF. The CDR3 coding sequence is TGTGCCAGCAGCTTAACGCGGGAGGCTTACAATGAGCAGTTCTTC.

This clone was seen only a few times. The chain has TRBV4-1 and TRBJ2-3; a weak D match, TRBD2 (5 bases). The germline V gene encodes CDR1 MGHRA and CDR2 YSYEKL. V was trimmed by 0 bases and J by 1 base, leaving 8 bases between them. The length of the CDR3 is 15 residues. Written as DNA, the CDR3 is TGCGCCAGCAGCCAAGATGAGGGAGGCACAGATACGCAGTATTTT. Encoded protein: CASSQDEGGTDTQYF.

CDR3 residues: CASSLGRTGGAYEQFF. The DNA of the CDR3 is TGTGCCAGCAGCTTAGGTCGGACAGGGGGCGCGTATGAGCAGTTCTTC. The chain links TRBV7-6 to TRBJ2-1, with 11 bases that match TRBD1. In germline, CDR1 is SGHVS, CDR2 FNYEAQ. This CDR3 region has 16 residues. Unmatched junction bases numbered 7, after V lost 1 base and J lost 8 bases.

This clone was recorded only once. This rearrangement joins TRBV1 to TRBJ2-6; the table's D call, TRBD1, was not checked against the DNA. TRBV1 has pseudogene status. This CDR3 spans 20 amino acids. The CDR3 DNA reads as TGCACCAGCAGCGCCAGGGGGTCAGGGGAGCAAAACTCTGGGGCCAACGTCCTGACTTTC. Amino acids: CTSSARGSGEQNSGANVLTF.

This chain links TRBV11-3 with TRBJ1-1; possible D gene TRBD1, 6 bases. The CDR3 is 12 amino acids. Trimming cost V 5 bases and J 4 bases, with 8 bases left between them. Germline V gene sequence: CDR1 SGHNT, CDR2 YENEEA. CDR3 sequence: CASSRGGTEAFF. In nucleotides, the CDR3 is TGTGCCAGCAGCCGAGGGGGCACTGAAGCTTTCTTT.

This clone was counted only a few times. In nucleotides, the CDR3 is TGTGCCAGCAGCGTATTGCGGGAGCCCGGGGAGCTGTTTTTT. Residues: CASSVLREPGELFF. V and J are TRBV9 and TRBJ2-2, with TRBD2 identical over 7 bases. There are 14 residues in the CDR3. V gave up 1 base and J gave up 6 bases; unmatched junction bases: 3. Germline loops: CDR1 SGDLS, CDR2 YYNGEE.

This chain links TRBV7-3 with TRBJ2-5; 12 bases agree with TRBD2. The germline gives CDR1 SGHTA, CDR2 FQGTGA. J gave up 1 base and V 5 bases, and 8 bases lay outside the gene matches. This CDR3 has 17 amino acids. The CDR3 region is CASSPYRTSGAQETQYF. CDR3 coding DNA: TGTGCCAGCAGCCCCTATAGGACTAGCGGGGCCCAAGAGACCCAGTACTTC.

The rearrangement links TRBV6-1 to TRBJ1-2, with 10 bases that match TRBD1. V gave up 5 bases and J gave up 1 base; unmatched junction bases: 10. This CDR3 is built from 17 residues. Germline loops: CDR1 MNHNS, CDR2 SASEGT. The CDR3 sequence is CASSKGTGDNRNYGYTF. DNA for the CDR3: TGTGCCAGCAGTAAAGGGACAGGGGATAATCGTAACTATGGCTACACCTTC.

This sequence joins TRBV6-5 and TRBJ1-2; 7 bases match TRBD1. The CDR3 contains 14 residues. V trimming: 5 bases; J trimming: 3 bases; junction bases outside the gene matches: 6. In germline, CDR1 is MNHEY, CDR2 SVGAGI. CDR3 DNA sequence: TGTGCCAGCAGTGACAGGGCCCCCTACTATGGCTACACCTTC. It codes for CASSDRAPYYGYTF.

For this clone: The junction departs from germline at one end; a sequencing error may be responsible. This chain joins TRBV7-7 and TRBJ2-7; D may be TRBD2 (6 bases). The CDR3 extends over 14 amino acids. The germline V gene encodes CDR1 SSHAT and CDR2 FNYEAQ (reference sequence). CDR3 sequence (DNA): TGTGCTAGCAGCTATCGGGGGAGCTCCTACGAGCAGTACTTC. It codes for CASSYRGSSYEQYF.

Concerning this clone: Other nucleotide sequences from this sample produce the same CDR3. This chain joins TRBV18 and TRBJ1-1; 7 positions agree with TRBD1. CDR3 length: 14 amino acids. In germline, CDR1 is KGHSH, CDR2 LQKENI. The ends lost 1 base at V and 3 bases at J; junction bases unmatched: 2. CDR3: CASSPQGADTEAFF. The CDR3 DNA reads TGTGCCAGCTCACCACAGGGGGCTGACACTGAAGCTTTCTTT.

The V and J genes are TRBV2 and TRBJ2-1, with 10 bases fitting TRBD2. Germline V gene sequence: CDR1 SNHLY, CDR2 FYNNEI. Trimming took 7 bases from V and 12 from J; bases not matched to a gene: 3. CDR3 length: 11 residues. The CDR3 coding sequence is TGTGCCAGCACTAGCGGGAGTGGGCAGTTCTTC. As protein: CASTSGSGQFF.

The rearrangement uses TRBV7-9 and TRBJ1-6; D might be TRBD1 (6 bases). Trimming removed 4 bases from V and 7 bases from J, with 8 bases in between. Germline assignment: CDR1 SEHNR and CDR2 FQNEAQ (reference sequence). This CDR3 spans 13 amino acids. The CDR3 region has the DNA TGTGCCAGCAGCTCGGACAGAAATTCACCCCTCCACTTT. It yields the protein CASSSDRNSPLHF.

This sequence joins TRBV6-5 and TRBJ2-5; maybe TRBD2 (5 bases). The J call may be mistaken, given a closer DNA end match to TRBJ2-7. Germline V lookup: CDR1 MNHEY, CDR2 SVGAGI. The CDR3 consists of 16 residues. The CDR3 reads CASSYSIWRGPYEQYF. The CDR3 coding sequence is TGTGCCAGCAGTTACTCGATCTGGAGAGGGCCGTACGAGCAGTACTTC.

The CDR3 DNA reads as TGCGCCAGCAGAAAGACAGGGGGCGACTCCTATAATTCACCCCTCCACTTT. Its protein is CASRKTGGDSYNSPLHF. The V and J genes are TRBV5-1 and TRBJ1-6; 10 nucleotides match TRBD1. V lost 5 bases to trimming and J lost 0 bases; unmatched junction nucleotides: 5. CDR1 and CDR2 from the germline V gene are SGHRS and YFSETQ. This CDR3 contains 17 residues.

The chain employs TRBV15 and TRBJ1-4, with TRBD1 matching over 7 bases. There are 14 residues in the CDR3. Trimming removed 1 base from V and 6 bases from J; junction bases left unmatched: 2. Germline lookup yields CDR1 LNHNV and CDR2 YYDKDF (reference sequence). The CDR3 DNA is TGTGCCACCAGCAGAGGGGACAGCGATGAAAAACTGTTTTTT. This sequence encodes CATSRGDSDEKLFF.

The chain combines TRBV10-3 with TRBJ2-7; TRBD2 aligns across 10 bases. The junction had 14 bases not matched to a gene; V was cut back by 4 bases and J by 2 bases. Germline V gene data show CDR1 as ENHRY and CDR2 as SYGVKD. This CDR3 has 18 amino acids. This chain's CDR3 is CAISVSSGRGGGAYEQYF. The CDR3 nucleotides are TGTGCCATCAGTGTCTCTAGCGGGAGAGGAGGTGGGGCCTACGAGCAGTACTTC.

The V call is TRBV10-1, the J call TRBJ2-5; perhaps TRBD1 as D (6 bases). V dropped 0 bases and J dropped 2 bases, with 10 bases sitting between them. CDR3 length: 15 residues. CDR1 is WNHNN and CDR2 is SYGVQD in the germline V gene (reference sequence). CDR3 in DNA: TGCGCCAGCAGTGAGTCGACAGGCGATCAAGAGACCCAGTACTTC. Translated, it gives CASSESTGDQETQYF.

CDR3 loop: CASSGGTVNTGELFF. CDR3 nucleotide sequence: TGCGCCAGCAGCGGCGGGACAGTTAACACCGGGGAGCTGTTTTTT. The rearrangement uses TRBV5-1 and TRBJ2-2, with D possibly TRBD1 on 7 matching bases. Germline CDR1 reads SGHRS; CDR2 reads YFSETQ. This CDR3 is 15 amino acids long. Trimming removed 4 bases from V and 2 bases from J, with 12 bases in between. The variable domain in full, completed from reference TRBV5-1 and TRBJ2-2, reads KAGVTQTPRYLIKTRGQQVTLSCSPISGHRSVSWYQQTPGQGLQFLFEYFSETQRNKGNFPGRFSGRQFSNSRSEMNVSTLELGDSALYLCASSGGTVNTGELFFGEGSRLTVL.

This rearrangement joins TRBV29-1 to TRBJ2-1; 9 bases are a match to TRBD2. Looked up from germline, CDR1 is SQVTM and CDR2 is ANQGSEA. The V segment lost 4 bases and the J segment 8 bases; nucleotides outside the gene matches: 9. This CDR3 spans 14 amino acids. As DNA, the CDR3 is TGCAGCGTTGGGTTCCGACTAGCGGACGATGAGCAGTTCTTC. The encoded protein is CSVGFRLADDEQFF.